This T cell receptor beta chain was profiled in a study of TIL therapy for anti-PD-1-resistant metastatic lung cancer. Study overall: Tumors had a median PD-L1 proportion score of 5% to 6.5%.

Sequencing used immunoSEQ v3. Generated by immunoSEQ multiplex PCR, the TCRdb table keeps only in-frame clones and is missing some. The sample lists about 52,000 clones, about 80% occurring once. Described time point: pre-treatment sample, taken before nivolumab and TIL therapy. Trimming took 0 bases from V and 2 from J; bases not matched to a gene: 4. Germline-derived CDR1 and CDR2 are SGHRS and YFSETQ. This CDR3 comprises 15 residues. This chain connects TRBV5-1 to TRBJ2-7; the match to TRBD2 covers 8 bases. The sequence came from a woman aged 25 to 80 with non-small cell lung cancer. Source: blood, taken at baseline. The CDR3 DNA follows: TGCGCCAGCAGCTTGGAGACTAGCGTAACCTACGAGCAGTACTTC. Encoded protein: CASSLETSVTYEQYF.